Shown below are 11 T cell receptor beta chains from a single sample sequenced in a study of identical twins. TCRdb fed the 5' RACE reads into MiXCR, producing one record per CDR3 protein. There are about 200,000 distinct CDR3 sequences in the sample; around 6.5% occur only once, and 13% to 15% lies in the top ten. This same sample was also taken into another study, of T cells expressing NK-cell markers.

The specimen sequenced was CD8+ T cells sorted from blood. The receptors derive from a woman aged 18-29 years in good health.

This clonotype was found a few times. The CDR3: CATSGTGSETQYF. CDR3 nucleotides: TGTGCCACCAGCGGGACAGGCTCGGAGACCCAGTACTTC. V and J are TRBV15 and TRBJ2-5; 8 bases agree with TRBD1. V gave up 5 bases and J gave up 5 bases; unmatched junction bases: 4. Germline CDR1 is LNHNV and CDR2 is YYDKDF (reference sequence). CDR3 length: 13 amino acids.

DNA of the CDR3: TGTGCCAGCAGTCCACATCTAGTGGGAGACTCCTACAATGAGCAGTTCTTC. Translation gives CASSPHLVGDSYNEQFF. The V call is TRBV27, the J call TRBJ2-1; D might be TRBD2 (5 bases). Deletions cut 5 bases from V and 0 bases from J, with 17 bases between. The CDR3 runs 17 residues. Germline assignment: CDR1 MNHEY and CDR2 SMNVEV (reference sequence).

The sample holds many counts of this clonotype. This chain joins TRBV5-8 and TRBJ1-1, with D perhaps matching TRBD1 (6 bases). The V and J ends lost 2 bases and 0 bases respectively, with 17 bases between them. Germline V gene data show CDR1 as SGHTS and CDR2 as YDEGEE. The CDR3 has 17 amino acids. The CDR3 DNA is TGTGCCAGCAGCTTCGGGTCGAGGGGGGCCATGAACACTGAAGCTTTCTTT. Residues: CASSFGSRGAMNTEAFF.

Note on this clonotype: The junction shows a germline mismatch at one end, possibly a read error. The rearrangement uses TRBV6-4 and TRBJ2-3; possible D gene TRBD1, 7 bases. The CDR3 totals 17 residues. Germline V gene lookup returns CDR1 MRHNA and CDR2 SNTAGT. Here the CDR3 reads CASSITTGTGGTDTQYF. The CDR3 DNA reads as TGTGCCAGCAGTATAACGACAGGGACTGGAGGCACGGATACGCAGTATTTT.

This clonotype showed up many times. The gene calls are TRBV2 and TRBJ2-3; D unclear. The CDR3 is 11 amino acids. CDR1 is SNHLY and CDR2 is FYNNEI in the germline V gene. The V gene lost 7 bases and the J gene lost 3 bases, with 5 bases spanning the gap. This CDR3 reads CASISTDTQYF. The CDR3 nucleotides are TGTGCCAGCATCAGTACAGATACGCAGTATTTT. The full variable domain, its missing parts supplied by reference TRBV2 and TRBJ2-3, is EPEVTQTPSHQVTQMGQEVILRCVPISNHLYFYWYRQILGQKVEFLVSFYNNEISEKSEIFDDQFSVERPDGSNFTLKIRSTKLEDSAMYFCASISTDTQYFGPGTRLTVL.

There are many counts of this clonotype. V and J are TRBV7-9 and TRBJ2-5; D is ambiguous. The germline V gene encodes CDR1 SEHNR and CDR2 FQNEAQ (reference sequence). Trimming shortened V by 3 bases and J by 5 bases, and 7 bases separated the two germline ends. The CDR3 spans 12 residues. The CDR3 coding sequence is TGTGCCAGCAGCTTCCAGAGGGAGACCCAGTACTTC. It translates to CASSFQRETQYF.

This clonotype was recorded at least ten times. The gene calls are TRBV3-1 and TRBJ2-5, with 9 bases aligning to TRBD2. The germline CDR1 and CDR2 sequences are LGHDT and YNNKEL (reference sequence). The J segment lost 7 bases and the V segment lost 4 bases, leaving 19 bases of the junction unmatched. CDR3 length equals 18 residues. The CDR3 DNA reads TGTGCCAGCAGCCCGGAAAACAGCGGGTCTAGCGGGGTTGGGACCCAGTACTTC. Its translation is CASSPENSGSSGVGTQYF.

The chain combines TRBV9 with TRBJ2-5; 7 bases match TRBD1. The junction had 3 bases not matched to a gene; V was cut back by 0 bases and J by 4 bases. This CDR3 is built from 14 residues. Germline V gene sequence: CDR1 SGDLS, CDR2 YYNGEE. The CDR3: CASSVGAGGETQYF. The CDR3 bases are TGTGCCAGCAGCGTAGGGGCAGGGGGAGAGACCCAGTACTTC.

The V gene is TRBV12-3 or TRBV12-4, the J gene TRBJ1-1; D may be TRBD1 (5 bases). The V and J ends lost 5 bases and 7 bases respectively, with 14 bases between them. The CDR3 loop spans 13 amino acids. In DNA form, the CDR3 reads TGTGCCAGCAGTCGCGGGGGAGTGGGTGAAGCTTTCTTT. The encoded protein is CASSRGGVGEAFF.

This clonotype was observed at least ten times. J is TRBJ2-1 and V is TRBV5-1; D remains ambiguous. This CDR3 has 14 residues. From germline, CDR1 is SGHRS and CDR2 YFSETQ. The germline V and J ends were trimmed by 5 bases and 0 bases, with 9 bases remaining between them. CDR3 in amino acids: CASRGGSSYNEQFF. CDR3 sequence (DNA): TGCGCCAGCAGGGGTGGAAGCTCCTACAATGAGCAGTTCTTC.

V is TRBV4-1 and J is TRBJ2-2; the match to TRBD2 covers 8 bases. The V and J ends lost 4 bases and 4 bases, in that order; junction bases with no gene match: 8. In germline, CDR1 is MGHRA, CDR2 YSYEKL. The CDR3 has 16 residues. In DNA form, the CDR3 reads TGCGCCAGCAGCCTCGGTAGGGCGGGAGGCACCGGGGAGCTGTTTTTT. It translates to CASSLGRAGGTGELFF.